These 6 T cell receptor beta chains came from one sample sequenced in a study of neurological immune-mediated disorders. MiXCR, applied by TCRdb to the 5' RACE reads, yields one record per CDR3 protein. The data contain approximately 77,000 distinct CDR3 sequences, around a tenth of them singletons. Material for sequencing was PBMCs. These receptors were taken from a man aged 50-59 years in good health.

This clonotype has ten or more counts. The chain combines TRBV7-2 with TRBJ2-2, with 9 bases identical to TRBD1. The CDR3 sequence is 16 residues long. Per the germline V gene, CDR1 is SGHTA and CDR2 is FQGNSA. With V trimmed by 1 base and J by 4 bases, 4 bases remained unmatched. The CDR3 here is CASSLGRTGVTGELFF. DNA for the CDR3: TGTGCCAGCAGCTTAGGGAGGACAGGGGTCACCGGGGAGCTGTTTTTT.

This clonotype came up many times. CDR3 region: CASSLEGQGTYEQYF. In DNA, the CDR3 is TGTGCCAGCAGCTTAGAGGGACAGGGAACCTACGAGCAGTACTTC. This chain links TRBV7-3 with TRBJ2-7, with 9 positions matching TRBD1. Germline lookup yields CDR1 SGHTA and CDR2 FQGTGA. V lost 2 bases to trimming and J lost 2 bases; unmatched junction nucleotides: 4. The CDR3 length is 15 residues.

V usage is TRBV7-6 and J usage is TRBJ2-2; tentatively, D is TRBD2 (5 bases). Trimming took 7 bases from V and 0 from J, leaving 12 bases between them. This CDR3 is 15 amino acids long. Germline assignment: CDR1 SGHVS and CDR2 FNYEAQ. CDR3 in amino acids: CASNLGGSNTGELFF. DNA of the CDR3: TGTGCCAGCAACCTCGGCGGGTCGAACACCGGGGAGCTGTTTTTT.

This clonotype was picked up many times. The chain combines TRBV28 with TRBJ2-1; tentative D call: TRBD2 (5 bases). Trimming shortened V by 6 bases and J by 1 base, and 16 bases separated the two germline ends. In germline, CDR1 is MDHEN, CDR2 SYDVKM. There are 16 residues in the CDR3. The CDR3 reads CASSPASGGSYNEQFF. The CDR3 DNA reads TGTGCCAGCAGCCCGGCAAGCGGAGGATCCTACAATGAGCAGTTCTTC. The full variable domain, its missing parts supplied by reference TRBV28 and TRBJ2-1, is DVKVTQSSRYLVKRTGEKVFLECVQDMDHENMFWYRQDPGLGLRLIYFSYDVKMKEKGDIPEGYSVSREKKERFSLILESASTNQTSMYLCASSPASGGSYNEQFFGPGTRLTVL.

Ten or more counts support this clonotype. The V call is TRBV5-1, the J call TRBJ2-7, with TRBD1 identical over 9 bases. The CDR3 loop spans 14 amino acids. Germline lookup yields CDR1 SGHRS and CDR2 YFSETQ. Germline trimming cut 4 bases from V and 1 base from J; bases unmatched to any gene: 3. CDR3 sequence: CASSPGTGSYEQYF. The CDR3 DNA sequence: TGCGCCAGCAGCCCCGGGACAGGGTCCTACGAGCAGTACTTC.

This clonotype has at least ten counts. This CDR3 is CASSFGLEAFF. The CDR3 DNA reads TGTGCCAGCAGTTTTGGACTCGAAGCTTTCTTT. This sequence joins TRBV12-3 or TRBV12-4 and TRBJ1-1; no reliable D call. The ends were cut back, 3 bases at V and 8 bases at J, with 7 bases in the middle. The CDR3 is 11 residues long.